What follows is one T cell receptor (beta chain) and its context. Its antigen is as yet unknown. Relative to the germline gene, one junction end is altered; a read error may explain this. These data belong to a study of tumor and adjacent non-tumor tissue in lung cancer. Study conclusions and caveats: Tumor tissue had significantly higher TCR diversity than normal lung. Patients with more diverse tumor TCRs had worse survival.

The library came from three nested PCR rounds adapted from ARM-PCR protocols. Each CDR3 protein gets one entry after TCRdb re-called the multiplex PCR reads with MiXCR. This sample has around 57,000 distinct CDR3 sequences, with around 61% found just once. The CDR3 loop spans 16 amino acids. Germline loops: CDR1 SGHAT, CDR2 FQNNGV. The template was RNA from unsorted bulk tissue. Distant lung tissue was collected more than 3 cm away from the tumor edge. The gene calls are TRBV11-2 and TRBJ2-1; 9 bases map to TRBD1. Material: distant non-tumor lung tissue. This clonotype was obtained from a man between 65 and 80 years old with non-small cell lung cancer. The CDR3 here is CTSSPYDRGRNDEQFF. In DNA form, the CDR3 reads TGTACCAGTAGCCCCTATGACAGGGGGAGGAACGATGAGCAGTTCTTC.